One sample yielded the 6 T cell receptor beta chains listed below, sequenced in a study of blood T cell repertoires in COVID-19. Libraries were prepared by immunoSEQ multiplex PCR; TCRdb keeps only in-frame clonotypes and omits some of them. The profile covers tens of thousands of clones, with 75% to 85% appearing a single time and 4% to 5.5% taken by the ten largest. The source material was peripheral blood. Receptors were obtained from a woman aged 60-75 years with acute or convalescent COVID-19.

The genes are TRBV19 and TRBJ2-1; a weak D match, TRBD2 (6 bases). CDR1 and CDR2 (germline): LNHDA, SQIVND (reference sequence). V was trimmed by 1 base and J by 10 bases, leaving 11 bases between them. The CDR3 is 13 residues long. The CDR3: CASSIAEGEEQFF. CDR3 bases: TGTGCCAGTAGTATAGCGGAGGGTGAGGAGCAGTTCTTC.

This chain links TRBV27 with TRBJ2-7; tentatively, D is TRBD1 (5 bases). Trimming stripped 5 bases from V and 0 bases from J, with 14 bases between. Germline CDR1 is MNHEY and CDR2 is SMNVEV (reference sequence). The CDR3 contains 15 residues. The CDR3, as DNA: TGTGCCAGCAGTCAGCAGGGTTACAGCTCCTACGAGCAGTACTTC. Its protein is CASSQQGYSSYEQYF.

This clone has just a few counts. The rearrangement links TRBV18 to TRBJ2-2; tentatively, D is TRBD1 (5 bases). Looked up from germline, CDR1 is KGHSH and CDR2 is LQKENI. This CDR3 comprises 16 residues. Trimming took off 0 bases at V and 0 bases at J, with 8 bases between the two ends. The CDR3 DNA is TGTGCCAGCTCACCACCGGGGCTCCCGAACACCGGGGAGCTGTTTTTT. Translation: CASSPPGLPNTGELFF.

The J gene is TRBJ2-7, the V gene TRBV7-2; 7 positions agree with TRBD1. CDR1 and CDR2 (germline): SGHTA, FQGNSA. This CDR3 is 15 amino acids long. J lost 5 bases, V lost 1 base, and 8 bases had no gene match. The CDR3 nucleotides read TGTGCCAGCAGCTTAGGGGTTACAGGGGCGGACGAGCAGTACTTC. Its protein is CASSLGVTGADEQYF.

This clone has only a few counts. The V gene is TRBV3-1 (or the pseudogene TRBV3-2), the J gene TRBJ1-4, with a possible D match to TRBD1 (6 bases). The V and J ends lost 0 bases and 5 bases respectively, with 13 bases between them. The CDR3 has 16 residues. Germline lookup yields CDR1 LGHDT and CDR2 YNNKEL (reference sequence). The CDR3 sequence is CASSQDQGTPNEKLFF. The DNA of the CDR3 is TGTGCCAGCAGCCAAGATCAGGGGACCCCGAATGAAAAACTGTTTTTT.

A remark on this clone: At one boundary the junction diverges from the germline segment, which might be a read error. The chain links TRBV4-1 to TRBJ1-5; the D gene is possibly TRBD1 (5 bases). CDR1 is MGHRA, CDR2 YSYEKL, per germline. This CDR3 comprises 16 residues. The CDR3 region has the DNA TGCGCCAGCAGCCAAGATGGGGCAGTTAGCTATCAGCCCCAGCATTTT. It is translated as CASSQDGAVSYQPQHF.